Presented here are 13 T cell receptor beta chains from one specimen sequenced in a study of shared clonotypes between healthy human individuals. Clones were read by immunoSEQ multiplex PCR, and TCRdb kept only the in-frame ones, dropping some. The repertoire holds about 990,000 clones, with roughly 74% as singletons. The sequenced sample was memory CD4+ T cells from PBMCs. Stated subset: CD45RA-negative fraction. These receptors were obtained from a man between 18 and 35 years old in good health. Some clones in this sample may be carry-over from other donors' samples.

The chain links TRBV7-6 to TRBJ1-1; D may be TRBD1 (6 bases). V was trimmed by 0 bases and J by 0 bases, leaving 29 bases between them. Germline CDR1 is SGHVS and CDR2 is FNYEAQ. The CDR3 extends over 22 amino acids. In nucleotides, the CDR3 is TGTGCCAGCAGCTTAGCGGCGGGACACCTCAGTCTCCGGAGGGGTTTGAACACTGAAGCTTTCTTT. This gives the protein CASSLAAGHLSLRRGLNTEAFF.

J is TRBJ2-3 and V is TRBV7-9; D might be TRBD1 or TRBD2, each matching 5 bases. Germline CDR1 SEHNR, CDR2 FQNEAQ (reference sequence). V lost 5 bases to trimming and J lost 6 bases, with 12 bases between them. This CDR3 spans 13 amino acids. In DNA form, the CDR3 reads TGTGCCAGCAGCCCAGGGACCCTTGATACGCAGTATTTT. It specifies CASSPGTLDTQYF.

This clone came up a few times. The chain uses TRBV7-9 and TRBJ2-5, with TRBD2 identical over 9 bases. Losses at the gene ends were 5 bases for V and 4 bases for J; bases not matched to a gene: 11. CDR1 and CDR2 from the germline V gene are SEHNR and FQNEAQ (reference sequence). The CDR3 sequence is 16 residues long. The CDR3 sequence is CASSPRLAAEGETQYF. CDR3 sequence (DNA): TGTGCCAGCAGCCCGCGACTAGCGGCAGAGGGAGAGACCCAGTACTTC. Using reference TRBV7-9 and TRBJ2-5 for the parts outside the CDR3, the full variable domain is DTGVSQNPRHKITKRGQNVTFRCDPISEHNRLYWYRQTLGQGPEFLTYFQNEAQLEKSRLLSDRFSAERPKGSFSTLEIQRTEQGDSAMYLCASSPRLAAEGETQYFGPGTRLLVL.

V and J are TRBV9 and TRBJ2-5, with TRBD1 identical over 9 bases. The V gene's germline CDR1 is SGDLS and CDR2 YYNGEE. V lost 1 base and J lost 4; bases outside the gene matches: 2. The CDR3 covers 14 residues. CDR3 nucleotides: TGTGCCAGCAGCGTAACAGGGGGCATAGAGACCCAGTACTTC. It translates to CASSVTGGIETQYF.

This rearrangement joins TRBV5-4 to TRBJ2-3, with 9 positions matching TRBD2. The CDR3 runs to 16 residues. Germline-derived CDR1 and CDR2 are SGHNT and YYREEE (reference sequence). J was trimmed by 8 bases and V by 4 bases; bases with no gene match: 14. The CDR3 spells CASSPSKLAGVGTQYF. The CDR3 DNA reads as TGTGCCAGCAGCCCCTCCAAACTAGCGGGTGTGGGTACGCAGTATTTT.

The genes are TRBV28 and TRBJ2-1; TRBD1 is a possible D gene (5 bases). The germline gives CDR1 MDHEN, CDR2 SYDVKM. Trimming stripped 6 bases from V and 9 bases from J, with 12 bases between. This CDR3 is 12 amino acids long. The DNA for the CDR3 is TGTGCCAGCAGCTCCCAGGGCCGTGAGCAGTTCTTC. It codes for CASSSQGREQFF.

The genes are TRBV15 and TRBJ2-1; no clear D gene. V gave up 5 bases and J gave up 4 bases, with 15 bases separating them. The CDR3 runs to 15 residues. The V gene's germline CDR1 is LNHNV and CDR2 YYDKDF (reference sequence). The CDR3 loop reads CATSLRLGRYNEQFF. The CDR3, as DNA: TGTGCCACCAGCTTACGTTTAGGCCGTTACAATGAGCAGTTCTTC.

The chain is built from TRBV10-1 and TRBJ1-4, with TRBD1 identical over 10 bases. The CDR3 extends over 16 amino acids. Germline V lookup: CDR1 WNHNN, CDR2 SYGVQD (reference sequence). The junction had 8 bases not matched to a gene; V was cut back by 8 bases and J by 2 bases. CDR3 sequence reads: CASSRDRGATNEKLFF. As DNA, the CDR3 is TGCGCCAGCTCTAGGGACAGGGGAGCGACTAATGAAAAACTGTTTTTT.

The V call is TRBV28, the J call TRBJ2-7, with 8 nucleotides matching TRBD1. The germline V gene encodes CDR1 MDHEN and CDR2 SYDVKM. Unmatched junction bases numbered 9, after V lost 7 bases and J lost 1 base. The CDR3 is made up of 15 amino acids. CDR3 sequence: CASTRTGPISYEQYF. Here the CDR3 DNA reads TGTGCCAGCACCCGGACAGGGCCAATTTCCTACGAGCAGTACTTC.

The gene calls are TRBV7-2 and TRBJ2-5, with D maybe TRBD2 (5 bases). CDR1 is SGHTA and CDR2 is FQGNSA in the germline V gene. Trimming removed 1 base at V and 1 base at J, with 13 bases between. This CDR3 has 16 residues. CDR3 sequence: CASSLVLYRGQETQYF. The CDR3 region has the DNA TGTGCCAGCAGCTTAGTTTTGTACCGGGGCCAAGAGACCCAGTACTTC.

The chain employs TRBV10-3 and TRBJ1-2; D is ambiguous. The germline V and J ends were trimmed by 1 base and 8 bases, with 5 bases remaining between them. The CDR3 extends over 11 amino acids. Germline CDR1 reads ENHRY; CDR2 reads SYGVKD. The CDR3 region has the DNA TGTGCCATCAGTGAGTTTGTCGGCTACACCTTC. It encodes CAISEFVGYTF.

The chain couples TRBV28 to TRBJ1-4; TRBD1 matches 7 bases. The germline gives CDR1 MDHEN, CDR2 SYDVKM. The junction had 3 bases not matched to a gene; V was cut back by 2 bases and J by 3 bases. This CDR3 contains 15 residues. The CDR3: CASSLRRGANEKLFF. In DNA form, the CDR3 reads TGTGCCAGCAGTTTACGCAGGGGGGCTAATGAAAAACTGTTTTTT.

The chain has TRBV19 and TRBJ1-5; D possibly corresponds to TRBD1 (5 bases). Germline-derived CDR1 and CDR2 are LNHDA and SQIVND (reference sequence). The V end lost 5 bases, the J end lost 7 bases, and 21 bases lay between the germline ends. This CDR3 spans 16 amino acids. The CDR3 reads CASSALYGQGGQPQHF. The CDR3 nucleotides are TGTGCCAGTAGTGCCCTCTACGGACAAGGTGGCCAGCCCCAGCATTTT.